Following are 15 T cell receptor beta chains from one sample sequenced in a study of early T cells in non-severe SARS-CoV-2 infection (dated by TCRdb to about 2021). The library was obtained by 5' RACE. The instrument given in TCRdb is NextSeq 500. TCRdb itself trimmed the public reads at Q25 with fastp, ran MiXCR and retained productive beta chains. Each CDR3 protein appears once, grouped with its most common genes and DNA. Here the sample has around 57,000 distinct CDR3 sequences; about 6% occur a single time. The top ten hold roughly 3.5% of the sample. Sequencing was performed on whole blood, taken at baseline. The receptor source for this set is an adult who was a healthcare worker with PCR-confirmed SARS-CoV-2 infection or an uninfected control (not recorded which).

This clonotype was detected ten times or more. The rearrangement uses TRBV24-1 and TRBJ2-1; D may be TRBD1 or TRBD2 (5 bases each). CDR1 and CDR2 from the germline V gene are KGHDR and SFDVKD. Trimming left V 0 bases short and J 3 bases short, with 14 bases between. The CDR3 extends over 17 amino acids. The CDR3 sequence: CATSDLHGGESYNEQFF. The DNA for the CDR3 is TGTGCCACCAGTGATTTGCATGGGGGAGAGAGCTACAATGAGCAGTTCTTC.

The table lists this clonotype with a few counts. The chain combines TRBV19 with TRBJ2-1; D perhaps matches TRBD1 (5 bases). V lost 6 bases and J lost 7, with 10 bases in between. This CDR3 has 12 amino acids. Germline lookup yields CDR1 LNHDA and CDR2 SQIVND (reference sequence). In nucleotides, the CDR3 is TGTGCCAGTAGGGGGCAGGGAAATGAGCAGTTCTTC. Residues: CASRGQGNEQFF.

This clonotype occurred many times. V and J are TRBV7-2 and TRBJ2-3; the match to TRBD2 covers 9 bases. Trimming removed 4 bases from V and 4 bases from J; junction bases left unmatched: 9. The CDR3 contains 16 residues. Germline-derived CDR1 and CDR2 are SGHTA and FQGNSA. CDR3 sequence: CASSSLPAGGADTQYF. CDR3 sequence (DNA): TGTGCCAGCAGCTCCCTACCAGCGGGAGGAGCAGATACGCAGTATTTT. Based on the CDR3 plus reference TRBV7-2 and TRBJ2-3, the full variable domain is GAGVSQSPSNKVTEKGKDVELRCDPISGHTALYWYRQSLGQGLEFLIYFQGNSAPDKSGLPSDRFSAERTGGSVSTLTIQRTQQEDSAVYLCASSSLPAGGADTQYFGPGTRLTVL.

This clonotype has ten or more counts. For the CDR3, the DNA is TGCAGTGTCGAGAATCCAGAGACCCAGTACTTC. Encoded protein: CSVENPETQYF. This rearrangement joins TRBV20-1 to TRBJ2-5; no definite D call. Trimming pared 7 bases from V and 4 bases from J, leaving 10 bases between. The germline gives CDR1 DFQATT, CDR2 SNEGSKA (reference sequence). This CDR3 region has 11 residues.

The chain has TRBV6-1 and TRBJ2-7; 10 nucleotides match TRBD2. This CDR3 contains 15 residues. The junction had 4 bases not matched to a gene; V was cut back by 5 bases and J by 0 bases. Germline V gene lookup returns CDR1 MNHNS and CDR2 SASEGT. CDR3: CASSRTSGNSYEQYF. CDR3 DNA: TGTGCCAGCAGTCGGACTAGCGGTAACTCCTACGAGCAGTACTTC.

This clonotype was recorded at least ten times. V and J are TRBV5-1 and TRBJ2-4; 9 bases match TRBD2. After removal of 3 bases from V and 3 bases from J, the junction contained 4 bases not matched to a gene. Germline loops: CDR1 SGHRS, CDR2 YFSETQ. CDR3 length: 15 residues. Here the CDR3 DNA reads TGCGCCAGCAGCTGGTTAGCGGGAGACAAAAACATTCAGTACTTC. Translating gives CASSWLAGDKNIQYF.

In this sample, this clonotype turned up many times. This chain's CDR3 is CTITGQLNTEAFF. In DNA, the CDR3 is TGCACCATAACAGGACAGCTGAACACTGAAGCTTTCTTT. The chain joins TRBV29-1 to TRBJ1-1; D is possibly TRBD1 (6 bases). Germline lookup yields CDR1 SQVTM and CDR2 ANQGSEA. The CDR3 runs to 13 residues.

At least ten counts were recorded for this clonotype. The chain has TRBV28 and TRBJ2-5; TRBD1 or TRBD2 may be the D gene (5 bases each). This CDR3 is 14 amino acids long. Germline CDR1 is MDHEN and CDR2 is SYDVKM. V lost 5 bases and J lost 4, with 14 bases in between. The CDR3 region is CASSLRGSGETQYF. For the CDR3, the DNA is TGTGCCAGCAGTCTCCGGGGCTCCGGAGAGACCCAGTACTTC.

The chain joins TRBV28 to TRBJ2-7, with 10 bases that match TRBD1. With V trimmed by 7 bases and J by 4 bases, 4 bases remained unmatched. CDR3 length: 13 residues. From germline, CDR1 is MDHEN and CDR2 SYDVKM. The CDR3 nucleotides are TGTGCCAGCAACCCGGGACAGGGGTACGAGCAGTACTTC. Its protein product is CASNPGQGYEQYF.

The sample holds a few counts of this clonotype. The rearrangement uses TRBV28 and TRBJ2-2; no clear D gene. This CDR3 spans 14 amino acids. Trimming cost V 5 bases and J 1 base, with 8 bases left between them. Germline V gene lookup returns CDR1 MDHEN and CDR2 SYDVKM. CDR3 bases: TGTGCCAGCAGTCACGGACGGAACACCGGGGAGCTGTTTTTT. This codes for CASSHGRNTGELFF.

There are a few counts of this clonotype. The chain joins TRBV20-1 to TRBJ2-3; 7 bases are shared with TRBD2. CDR1 DFQATT and CDR2 SNEGSKA come from the germline V gene (reference sequence). The CDR3 spans 14 residues. Trimming took 6 bases from V and 6 from J; bases not matched to a gene: 12. The CDR3: CSATGGGAADTQYF. The CDR3 region has the DNA TGCAGTGCAACGGGAGGAGGGGCCGCGGATACGCAGTATTTT.

This clonotype was seen more than once but under ten times. The genes are TRBV24-1 and TRBJ2-6; 8 bases are shared with TRBD1. Germline trimming cut 5 bases from V and 0 bases from J; bases unmatched to any gene: 14. CDR1 and CDR2 (germline): KGHDR, SFDVKD. This CDR3 is built from 20 residues. In nucleotides, the CDR3 is TGTGCCACCAGTGGTAGCCCGGGACAGGCTGCTCCCTCTGGGGCCAACGTCCTGACTTTC. It encodes CATSGSPGQAAPSGANVLTF.

This clonotype was detected ten times or more. The J gene is TRBJ1-6, the V gene TRBV20-1; D is unresolved. Per germline, CDR1 DFQATT and CDR2 SNEGSKA (reference sequence). V lost 0 bases to trimming and J lost 9 bases, with 15 bases between them. The CDR3 contains 15 residues. DNA of the CDR3: TGCAGTGCTAGAGAGGGTGGCAGTTTATTTTCACCCCTCCACTTT. Its translation is CSAREGGSLFSPLHF.

Sample share makes this clonotype medium-sized. The chain recombines TRBV29-1 with TRBJ1-2, with D possibly TRBD1 on 5 matching bases. The CDR3 has 12 amino acids. CDR1 is SQVTM, CDR2 ANQGSEA, per germline. The V end was cut by 7 bases, the J end by 3 bases, with 12 bases between. CDR3 sequence: CSAGGSYYGYTF. The CDR3 DNA sequence: TGCAGCGCCGGGGGTTCTTACTATGGCTACACCTTC.

This clonotype was seen only a few times. The chain is built from TRBV11-2 and TRBJ1-1, with unresolved D. This CDR3 is built from 12 residues. V lost 0 bases, J lost 7 bases, and 6 bases lay in between. CDR1 is SGHAT and CDR2 is FQNNGV in the germline V gene. The CDR3: CASSLERGEAFF. In DNA form, the CDR3 reads TGTGCCAGCAGCTTAGAGAGAGGTGAAGCTTTCTTT.